The clone carrying this TCR beta chain was counted a single time. This entry is derived from a study of tumor T cells in aggressive B-cell lymphoma. The CDR3 spans 19 residues. Germline-derived CDR1 and CDR2 are SGHNT and YENEEA. Trimming removed 0 bases from V and 1 base from J, with 22 bases in between. Method: immunoSEQ multiplex PCR; TCRdb's copy keeps in-frame clones and lacks some. The sample lists some 5,700 clones; roughly 82% were seen once. This sequence was found in an adult with diffuse large B cell lymphoma. This chain connects TRBV11-3 to TRBJ2-7; D gene uncertain. Sequencing input: tumor tissue. The CDR3 DNA follows: TGTGCCAGCAGCTTAGATATACAGAAGAAATTACCTCGGTCCTACGAGCAGTACTTC. This codes for CASSLDIQKKLPRSYEQYF.